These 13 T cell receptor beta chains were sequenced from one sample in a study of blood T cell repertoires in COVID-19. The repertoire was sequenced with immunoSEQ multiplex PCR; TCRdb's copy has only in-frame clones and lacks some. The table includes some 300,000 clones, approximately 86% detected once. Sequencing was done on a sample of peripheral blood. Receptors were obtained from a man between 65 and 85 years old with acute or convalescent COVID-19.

CDR3 sequence: CASSQETGSSYGYTF. Written as DNA, the CDR3 is TGTGCCAGCAGCCAAGAGACAGGGAGTAGCTATGGCTACACCTTC. The rearrangement links TRBV4-2 to TRBJ1-2; 7 nucleotides match TRBD1. The CDR3 is 15 residues long. J was trimmed by 4 bases and V by 0 bases; bases with no gene match: 5. Germline V gives CDR1 LGHNA, CDR2 YNFKEQ.

For the CDR3, the DNA is TGTGCCAGCAGCCAAGAGGAGGGGAATGGCTACACCTTC. Amino acids: CASSQEEGNGYTF. The V and J genes are TRBV3-1 (or the pseudogene TRBV3-2) and TRBJ1-2; perhaps TRBD1 as D (5 bases). The germline CDR1 and CDR2 sequences are LGHDT and YNNKEL (reference sequence). The length of the CDR3 is 13 residues. Deletions cut 0 bases from V and 6 bases from J, with 8 bases between.

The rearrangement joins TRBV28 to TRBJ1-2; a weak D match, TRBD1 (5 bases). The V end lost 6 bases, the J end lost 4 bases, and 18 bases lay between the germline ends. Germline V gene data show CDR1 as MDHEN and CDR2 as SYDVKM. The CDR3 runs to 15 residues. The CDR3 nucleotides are TGTGCCAGCAGGCCAAGCGCGGGACTCTCCTATGGCTACACCTTC. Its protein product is CASRPSAGLSYGYTF.

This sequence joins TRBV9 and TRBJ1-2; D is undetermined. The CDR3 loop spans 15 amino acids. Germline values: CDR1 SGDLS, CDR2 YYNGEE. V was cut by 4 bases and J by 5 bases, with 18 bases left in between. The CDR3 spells CASSPEWAEPYGYTF. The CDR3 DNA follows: TGTGCCAGCAGCCCGGAATGGGCAGAGCCTTATGGCTACACCTTC. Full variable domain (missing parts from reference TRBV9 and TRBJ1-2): DSGVTQTPKHLITATGQRVTLRCSPRSGDLSVYWYQQSLDQGLQFLIQYYNGEERAKGNILERFSAQQFPDLHSELNLSSLELGDSALYFCASSPEWAEPYGYTFGSGTRLTVV.

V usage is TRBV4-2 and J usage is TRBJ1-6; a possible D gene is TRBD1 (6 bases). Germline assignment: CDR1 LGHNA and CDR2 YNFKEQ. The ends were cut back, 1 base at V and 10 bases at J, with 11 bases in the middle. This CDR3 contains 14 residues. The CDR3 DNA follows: TGTGCCAGCAGCCAAGTCGGGGGGGCCTCACCCCTCCACTTT. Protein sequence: CASSQVGGASPLHF.

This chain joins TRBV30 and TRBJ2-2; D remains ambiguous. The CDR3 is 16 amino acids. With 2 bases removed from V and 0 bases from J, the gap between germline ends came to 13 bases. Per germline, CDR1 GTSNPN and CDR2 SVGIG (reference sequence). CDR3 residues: CAWSSRLSSNTGELFF. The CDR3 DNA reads TGTGCCTGGAGTTCCCGACTGTCTTCGAACACCGGGGAGCTGTTTTTT.

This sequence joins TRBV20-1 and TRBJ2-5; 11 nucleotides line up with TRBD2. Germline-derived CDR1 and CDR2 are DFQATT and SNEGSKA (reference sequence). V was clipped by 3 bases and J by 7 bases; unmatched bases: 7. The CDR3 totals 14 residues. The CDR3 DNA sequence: TGCAGTGCTAGTTTCACTAGCGGGGGTGGGACCCAGTACTTC. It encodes CSASFTSGGGTQYF.

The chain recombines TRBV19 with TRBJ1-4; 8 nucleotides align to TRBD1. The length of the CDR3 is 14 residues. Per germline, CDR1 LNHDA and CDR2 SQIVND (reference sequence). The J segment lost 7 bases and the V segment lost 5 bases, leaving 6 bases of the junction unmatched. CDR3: CASSVQGATEKLFF. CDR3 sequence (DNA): TGTGCCAGTAGTGTTCAGGGGGCGACTGAAAAACTGTTTTTT.

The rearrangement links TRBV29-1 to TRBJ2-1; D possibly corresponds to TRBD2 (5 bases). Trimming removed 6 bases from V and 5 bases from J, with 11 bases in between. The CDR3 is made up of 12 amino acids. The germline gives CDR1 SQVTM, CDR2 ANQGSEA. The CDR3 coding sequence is TGCAGCGTGAGGCGGGCCCACAATGAGCAGTTCTTC. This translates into CSVRRAHNEQFF.

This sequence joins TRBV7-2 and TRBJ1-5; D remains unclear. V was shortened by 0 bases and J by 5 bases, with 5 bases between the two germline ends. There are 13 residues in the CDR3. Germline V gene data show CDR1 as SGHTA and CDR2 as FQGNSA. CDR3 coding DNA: TGTGCCAGCAGCTTAGCTCTCTATCAGCCCCAGCATTTT. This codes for CASSLALYQPQHF.

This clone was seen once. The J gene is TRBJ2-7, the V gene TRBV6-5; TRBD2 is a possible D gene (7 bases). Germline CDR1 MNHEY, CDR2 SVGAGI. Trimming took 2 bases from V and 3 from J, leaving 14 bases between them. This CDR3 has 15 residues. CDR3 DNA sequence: TGTGCCAGCAGTTACGGTCCCGGGGGGCTCTACGAGCAGTACTTC. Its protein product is CASSYGPGGLYEQYF.

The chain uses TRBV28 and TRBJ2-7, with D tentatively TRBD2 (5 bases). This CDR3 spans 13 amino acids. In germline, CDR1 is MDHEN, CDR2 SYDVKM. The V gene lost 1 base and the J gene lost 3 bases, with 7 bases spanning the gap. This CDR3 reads CASSLFGLYEQYF. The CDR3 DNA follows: TGTGCCAGCAGTTTATTCGGACTCTACGAGCAGTACTTC.

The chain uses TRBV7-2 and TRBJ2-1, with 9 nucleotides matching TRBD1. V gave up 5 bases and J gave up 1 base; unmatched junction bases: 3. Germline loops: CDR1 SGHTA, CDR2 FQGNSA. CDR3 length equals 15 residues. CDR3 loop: CASSMDRGSYNEQFF. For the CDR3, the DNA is TGTGCCAGCAGCATGGACAGGGGTTCCTACAATGAGCAGTTCTTC.